Sequencing of this T cell receptor beta chain was carried out in a study of T cell responses to AZD1222 COVID-19 vaccine. The table lists this clone with a few counts. TCRdb keeps only in-frame clones here, not all; method: immunoSEQ multiplex PCR. The sample carries about 160,000 clones, around 90% recorded once. This CDR3 spans 12 amino acids. The germline V gene has CDR1 SGHDN and CDR2 FVKESK. The ends were cut back, 4 bases at V and 12 bases at J, with 10 bases in the middle. Sample: peripheral blood, taken 28 days after the second AZD1222 dose. The clonotype was recovered from an adult who received the AZD1222 COVID-19 vaccine. This sequence joins TRBV14 and TRBJ2-6; a weak D match, TRBD1 (5 bases). The CDR3 reads CASSPSGFVLTF. CDR3 nucleotide sequence: TGTGCCAGCAGCCCTTCAGGGTTCGTCCTGACTTTC.